This T cell receptor beta chain was sequenced in a study of cytomegalovirus exposure and HLA in healthy donors. There are a few counts of this clone. Germline V CDR1 and CDR2: MNHEY, SVGAGI. This CDR3 has 15 residues. J lost 7 bases, V lost 5 bases, and 7 bases had no gene match. Vbeta (60) and Jbeta (13) primers were used in the PCR. Sequencing used immunoSEQ multiplex PCR; TCRdb keeps in-frame clones, though not all of them. The sample holds roughly 130,000 clones, 88% seen once. The clonotype comes from a woman aged 40 to 55 in good health and CMV-seronegative. Specimen: PBMCs. The rearrangement links TRBV6-5 to TRBJ2-1; 11 positions agree with TRBD2. CDR3 in DNA: TGTGCCAGCAGTCAAACGGGACTAGCGGCTAATGAGCAGTTCTTC. Protein product: CASSQTGLAANEQFF.